The 24 T cell receptor beta chains below all came from one sample that was sequenced in a study of blood T cell repertoires in COVID-19. TCRdb's copy holds only in-frame clones and misses some; the assay was immunoSEQ multiplex PCR. The sample includes 340,000 or so clones, around 86% of them seen just once. The sequencing input was PBMCs or T cells enriched from blood (not recorded which). Receptors were obtained from a woman aged 40-49 years with acute COVID-19.

The genes are TRBV28 and TRBJ2-7; 9 bases line up with TRBD2. CDR1 is MDHEN and CDR2 is SYDVKM in the germline V gene. The V segment lost 4 bases and the J segment 4 bases; nucleotides outside the gene matches: 8. This CDR3 comprises 15 residues. CDR3 loop: CASSSSGTENYEQYF. DNA of the CDR3: TGTGCCAGCAGTTCTAGCGGGACCGAAAATTACGAGCAGTACTTC.

The table lists this clone with a few counts. This chain connects TRBV9 to TRBJ1-2; TRBD1 is a possible D gene (6 bases). V gave up 5 bases and J gave up 10 bases, with 21 bases separating them. Germline V gene sequence: CDR1 SGDLS, CDR2 YYNGEE. This CDR3 contains 14 residues. The CDR3 DNA follows: TGTGCCAGCAGTTACCCGGTCGGGACAAAATACTACACCTTC. Protein product: CASSYPVGTKYYTF.

The gene calls are TRBV5-4 and TRBJ1-2; D is possibly TRBD1 (5 bases). The CDR3 extends over 15 amino acids. Trimming pared 0 bases from V and 0 bases from J, leaving 9 bases between. Germline assignment: CDR1 SGHNT and CDR2 YYREEE (reference sequence). CDR3 residues: CASSLGQLANYGYTF. The CDR3 nucleotides are TGTGCCAGCAGCTTGGGACAGCTAGCTAACTATGGCTACACCTTC.

The J gene is TRBJ1-4, the V gene TRBV14, with 9 bases that match TRBD1. Germline V lookup: CDR1 SGHDN, CDR2 FVKESK. The CDR3 sequence is 16 residues long. The junction had 11 bases not matched to a gene; V was cut back by 6 bases and J by 6 bases. In DNA form, the CDR3 reads TGTGCCAGCAGTCATACCACAGGGGGCGGTCATGAAAAACTGTTTTTT. As protein: CASSHTTGGGHEKLFF.

V gene TRBV5-1 combines with J gene TRBJ2-5, with 9 bases aligning to TRBD1. Trimming took 1 base from V and 5 from J; bases not matched to a gene: 3. CDR1 is SGHRS, CDR2 YFSETQ, per germline. The CDR3 length is 14 residues. Here the CDR3 reads CASSLTGGGETQYF. The DNA for the CDR3 is TGCGCCAGCAGCTTGACAGGGGGCGGGGAGACCCAGTACTTC. The full variable domain, its missing parts supplied by reference TRBV5-1 and TRBJ2-5, is KAGVTQTPRYLIKTRGQQVTLSCSPISGHRSVSWYQQTPGQGLQFLFEYFSETQRNKGNFPGRFSGRQFSNSRSEMNVSTLELGDSALYLCASSLTGGGETQYFGPGTRLLVL.

This chain joins TRBV19 and TRBJ2-3; no definite D call. The V end was cut by 3 bases, the J end by 2 bases, with 15 bases between. From germline, CDR1 is LNHDA and CDR2 SQIVND (reference sequence). The CDR3 has 16 residues. The CDR3 sequence is CASSITARMNTDTQYF. The DNA for the CDR3 is TGTGCCAGTAGTATTACGGCTAGAATGAACACAGATACGCAGTATTTT.

In this sample, this clone turned up once. Within the sample, other DNA sequences also encode this same CDR3. The chain recombines TRBV18 with TRBJ2-5; TRBD2 is a possible D gene (6 bases). V was cut by 2 bases and J by 5 bases, with 6 bases left in between. CDR1 is KGHSH and CDR2 is LQKENI in the germline V gene. CDR3 length: 12 residues. The CDR3 reads CASSPGGETQYF. The DNA of the CDR3 is TGTGCCAGCTCACCAGGAGGGGAGACCCAGTACTTC.

The chain couples TRBV4-1 to TRBJ2-5, with unresolved D. The V end was cut by 1 base, the J end by 4 bases, with 7 bases between. The CDR3 has 13 residues. Germline-derived CDR1 and CDR2 are MGHRA and YSYEKL. The CDR3 sequence: CASSQGLRETQYF. DNA of the CDR3: TGCGCCAGCAGCCAAGGACTCCGAGAGACCCAGTACTTC.

This clone has just one count. This chain joins TRBV7-9 and TRBJ2-3; D gene unclear. The germline V gene encodes CDR1 SEHNR and CDR2 FQNEAQ (reference sequence). The V gene lost 5 bases and the J gene lost 1 base, with 19 bases spanning the gap. The CDR3 is 17 residues long. The CDR3 loop reads CASSARLGGMRTDTQYF. DNA of the CDR3: TGTGCCAGCAGCGCTAGGTTAGGCGGCATGCGCACAGATACGCAGTATTTT.

This clone was seen just once. The chain uses TRBV5-1 and TRBJ2-3, with a tentative D call TRBD2 (6 bases). In germline, CDR1 is SGHRS, CDR2 YFSETQ. The CDR3 loop spans 15 amino acids. Trimming left V 3 bases short and J 2 bases short, with 13 bases between. DNA for the CDR3: TGCGCCAGCAGCTGGTTACGGGGGACCACAGATACGCAGTATTTT. Protein: CASSWLRGTTDTQYF. The full variable domain, its missing parts supplied by reference TRBV5-1 and TRBJ2-3, is KAGVTQTPRYLIKTRGQQVTLSCSPISGHRSVSWYQQTPGQGLQFLFEYFSETQRNKGNFPGRFSGRQFSNSRSEMNVSTLELGDSALYLCASSWLRGTTDTQYFGPGTRLTVL.

In regard to this clone: A read error may produce the germline difference seen at one junction end. The chain links TRBV13 to TRBJ2-7; D perhaps matches TRBD2 (7 bases). CDR3 size: 14 residues. Germline CDR1 reads PRHDT; CDR2 reads FYEKMQ (reference sequence). DNA for the CDR3: TGTGCCAGCAGTTTAGGGGGGGGCTCCTACGAGCAGTACTTC. This gives the protein CASSLGGGSYEQYF.

At least ten counts were recorded for this clone. The rearrangement links TRBV9 to TRBJ2-7; a possible D gene is TRBD2 (5 bases). Germline V gene data show CDR1 as SGDLS and CDR2 as YYNGEE. The CDR3 runs to 14 residues. Trimming took off 0 bases at V and 4 bases at J, with 11 bases between the two ends. The CDR3 DNA reads as TGTGCCAGCAGCGTAGAAAGCGGTCCTTACGAGCAGTACTTC. Residues: CASSVESGPYEQYF.

The chain is built from TRBV3-1 (or the pseudogene TRBV3-2) and TRBJ1-2, with D unclear. Looked up from germline, CDR1 is LGHDT and CDR2 is YNNKEL (reference sequence). V dropped 4 bases and J dropped 5 bases, with 8 bases sitting between them. CDR3 size: 12 residues. In nucleotides, the CDR3 is TGTGCCAGCAGCCCGAGTTGGTATGGCTACACCTTC. Protein product: CASSPSWYGYTF.

The genes are TRBV7-2 and TRBJ1-2, with D possibly matching TRBD1 (6 bases). The CDR3 length is 15 residues. The V and J ends lost 2 bases and 0 bases respectively, with 10 bases between them. Germline CDR1 is SGHTA and CDR2 is FQGNSA. The CDR3 is CASSLLGTTNYGYTF. In DNA form, the CDR3 reads TGTGCCAGCAGCTTACTCGGGACAACTAACTATGGCTACACCTTC.

As to this clone: Other DNA sequences in this specimen translate into the identical CDR3. The CDR3 sequence: CASTPGRAGEQYF. CDR3 in DNA: TGTGCCAGCACCCCGGGACGGGCGGGGGAGCAGTACTTC. This chain joins TRBV12-3 or TRBV12-4 and TRBJ2-7; possible D gene TRBD2, 6 bases. V was clipped by 7 bases and J by 7 bases, with 17 bases between them. The CDR3 consists of 13 residues.

The CDR3 is CASFKRGEETQYF. The DNA of the CDR3 is TGTGCCAGCTTTAAGCGGGGAGAAGAGACCCAGTACTTC. The chain employs TRBV18 and TRBJ2-5, with 7 bases identical to TRBD2. V lost 7 bases and J lost 3; bases outside the gene matches: 5. CDR1 KGHSH and CDR2 LQKENI come from the germline V gene. The length of the CDR3 is 13 residues.

J is TRBJ2-5 and V is TRBV10-2, with 7 bases fitting TRBD1. Germline values: CDR1 WSHSY, CDR2 SAAADI. The junction had 9 bases not matched to a gene; V was cut back by 6 bases and J by 5 bases. CDR3 length: 14 amino acids. The CDR3 nucleotides read TGCGCCAGCAGCGGTACAGGGGTCCATGAGACCCAGTACTTC. As protein: CASSGTGVHETQYF.

CDR3 loop: CASRRGQAAAGYTF. The CDR3 bases are TGTGCCAGCAGGCGCGGACAGGCTGCCGCGGGCTACACCTTC. This sequence joins TRBV27 and TRBJ1-2, with 7 nucleotides matching TRBD1. In germline, CDR1 is MNHEY, CDR2 SMNVEV (reference sequence). Trimming removed 6 bases from V and 8 bases from J; junction bases left unmatched: 12. The CDR3 spans 14 residues.

This clone was seen once. The CDR3 protein is CASSLNPGQGYTGELFF. CDR3 coding DNA: TGTGCCAGCAGCTTAAACCCGGGACAGGGGTACACCGGGGAGCTGTTTTTT. This chain uses TRBV7-6 with TRBJ2-2; TRBD1 agrees at 10 bases. The CDR3 is 17 residues long. CDR1 SGHVS and CDR2 FNYEAQ come from the germline V gene. With 2 bases clipped from V and 3 bases from J, the junction kept 6 bases outside the gene matches.

The chain combines TRBV7-2 with TRBJ2-7, with 7 bases matching TRBD2. This CDR3 is 13 amino acids long. V was clipped by 6 bases and J by 4 bases; unmatched bases: 6. The germline gives CDR1 SGHTA, CDR2 FQGNSA. In DNA form, the CDR3 reads TGTGCCAGCAGTACCTCCGGGGGGTACGAGCAGTACTTC. Its protein is CASSTSGGYEQYF.

The genes are TRBV6-5 and TRBJ1-2; 8 nucleotides match TRBD1. V dropped 7 bases and J dropped 0; count of bases not matched to a gene: 4. CDR3 size: 14 residues. Germline CDR1 reads MNHEY; CDR2 reads SVGAGI. The CDR3 loop is CASTPGGSNYGYTF. For the CDR3, the DNA is TGTGCCAGCACCCCAGGGGGCTCTAACTATGGCTACACCTTC.

This clone has only one observation. The chain has TRBV20-1 and TRBJ2-2; D gene ambiguous. The CDR3 runs 14 residues. CDR1 and CDR2 (germline): DFQATT, SNEGSKA (reference sequence). The V end lost 3 bases, the J end lost 0 bases, and 8 bases lay between the germline ends. The CDR3 nucleotides read TGCAGTGCTAGTGGTTATGCGAACACCGGGGAGCTGTTTTTT. It specifies CSASGYANTGELFF.

This chain links TRBV9 with TRBJ2-5; tentatively, D is TRBD2 (6 bases). The length of the CDR3 is 14 residues. Deletions cut 0 bases from V and 2 bases from J, with 8 bases between. Germline V gives CDR1 SGDLS, CDR2 YYNGEE. The CDR3 loop is CASSVGGTQETQYF. The CDR3 region has the DNA TGTGCCAGCAGCGTAGGTGGGACTCAAGAGACCCAGTACTTC.

V and J are TRBV2 and TRBJ1-6; TRBD1 aligns across 8 bases. The CDR3 has 14 residues. V gave up 5 bases and J gave up 9 bases; unmatched junction bases: 6. The V gene's germline CDR1 is SNHLY and CDR2 FYNNEI. CDR3 sequence (DNA): TGTGCCAGCAGTATGGACAGGGTCACTTCACCCCTCCACTTT. This gives the protein CASSMDRVTSPLHF.